Detailed here is one TCR beta chain. Source study methods: Estimation of nucleated cell counts relied on the amplification of reference gene primers. Data came from immunoSEQ multiplex PCR; TCRdb stores just in-frame clones and leaves some out. V, J and clone size derive from that table, while D and trimming were established from the DNA sequence. In the table there are over 55,000 clones, 80% to 90% of which are singletons. This entry is derived from a study of blood T cell repertoires in COVID-19. About the research overall: Samples came from the United States, Italy and Spain, spanning acute and convalescent COVID-19. T cells, B-cell-depleted T cells, or PBMCs supplied cDNA or gDNA.

V was trimmed by 2 bases and J by 2 bases, leaving 8 bases between them. The CDR3 runs 14 residues. Germline V gene data show CDR1 as MNHEY and CDR2 as SVGEGT. This TCR was sampled from a man over 45 with active COVID-19. The sequencing input was peripheral blood. V gene TRBV6-2 or TRBV6-3 combines with J gene TRBJ2-3; D gene unclear. The CDR3 sequence is CASSYGDSTDTQYF. CDR3 sequence (DNA): TGTGCCAGCAGTTACGGCGACTCCACAGATACGCAGTATTTT.